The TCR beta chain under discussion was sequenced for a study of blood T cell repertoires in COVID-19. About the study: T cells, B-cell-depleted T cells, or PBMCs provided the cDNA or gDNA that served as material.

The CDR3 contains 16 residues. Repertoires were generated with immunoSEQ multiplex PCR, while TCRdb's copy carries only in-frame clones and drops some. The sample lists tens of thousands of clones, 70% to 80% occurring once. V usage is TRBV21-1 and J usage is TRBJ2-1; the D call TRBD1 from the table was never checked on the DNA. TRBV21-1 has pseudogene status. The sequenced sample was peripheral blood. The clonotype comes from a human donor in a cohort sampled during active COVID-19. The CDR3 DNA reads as TGTGCCAGCAGCAAAGAACAGTCAAGCTCCTACAATGAGCAGTTCTTC. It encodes CASSKEQSSSYNEQFF.